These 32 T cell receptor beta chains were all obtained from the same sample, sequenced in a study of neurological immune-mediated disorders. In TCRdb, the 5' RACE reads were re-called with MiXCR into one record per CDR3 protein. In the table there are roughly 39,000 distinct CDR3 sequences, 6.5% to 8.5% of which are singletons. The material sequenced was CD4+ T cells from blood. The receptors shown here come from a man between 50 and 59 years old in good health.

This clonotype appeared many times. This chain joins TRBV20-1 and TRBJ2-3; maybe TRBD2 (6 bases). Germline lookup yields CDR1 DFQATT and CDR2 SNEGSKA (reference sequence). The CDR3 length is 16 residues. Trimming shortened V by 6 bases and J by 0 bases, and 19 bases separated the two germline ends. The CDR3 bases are TGCAGTGCCAATTCACGAGCGGAGGGAAGCACAGATACGCAGTATTTT. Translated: CSANSRAEGSTDTQYF.

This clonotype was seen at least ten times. CDR3 sequence: CSARDRGGGQPQHF. Written as DNA, the CDR3 is TGCAGTGCTAGGGACAGGGGGGGGGGTCAGCCCCAGCATTTT. The V and J genes are TRBV20-1 and TRBJ1-5; 10 bases line up with TRBD1. The V segment lost 3 bases and the J segment 6 bases; nucleotides outside the gene matches: 5. The V gene's germline CDR1 is DFQATT and CDR2 SNEGSKA (reference sequence). The CDR3 has 14 amino acids.

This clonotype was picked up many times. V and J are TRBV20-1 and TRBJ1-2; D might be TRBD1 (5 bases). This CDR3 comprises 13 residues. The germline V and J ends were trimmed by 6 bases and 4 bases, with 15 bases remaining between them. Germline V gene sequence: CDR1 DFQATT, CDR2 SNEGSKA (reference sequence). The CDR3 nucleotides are TGCAGTGCGAGCCTCTCGGGACTCTATGGCTACACCTTC. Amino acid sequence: CSASLSGLYGYTF.

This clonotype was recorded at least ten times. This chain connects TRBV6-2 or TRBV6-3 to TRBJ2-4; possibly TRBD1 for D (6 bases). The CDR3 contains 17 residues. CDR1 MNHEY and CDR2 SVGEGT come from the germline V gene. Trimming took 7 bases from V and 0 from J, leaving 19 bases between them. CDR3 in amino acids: CASNYPRNREAKNIQYF. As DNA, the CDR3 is TGTGCCAGCAACTACCCCAGGAACAGGGAAGCCAAAAACATTCAGTACTTC.

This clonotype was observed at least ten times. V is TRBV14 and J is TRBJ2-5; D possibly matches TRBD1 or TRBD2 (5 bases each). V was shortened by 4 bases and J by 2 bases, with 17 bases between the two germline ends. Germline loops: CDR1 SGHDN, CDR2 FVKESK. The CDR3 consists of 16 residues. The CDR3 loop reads CASSPPSRGKQETQYF. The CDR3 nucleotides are TGTGCCAGCAGCCCCCCATCCCGGGGCAAACAAGAGACCCAGTACTTC. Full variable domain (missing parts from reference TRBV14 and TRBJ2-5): EAGVTQFPSHSVIEKGQTVTLRCDPISGHDNLYWYRRVMGKEIKFLLHFVKESKQDESGMPNNRFLAERTGGTYSTLKVQPAELEDSGVYFCASSPPSRGKQETQYFGPGTRLLVL.

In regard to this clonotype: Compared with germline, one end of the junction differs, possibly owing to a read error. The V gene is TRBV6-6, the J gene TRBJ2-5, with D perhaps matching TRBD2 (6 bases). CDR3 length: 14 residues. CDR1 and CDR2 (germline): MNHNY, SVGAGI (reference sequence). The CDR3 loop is CSSSREPVRESQYF. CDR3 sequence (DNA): TGTTCCAGCAGTAGGGAGCCGGTCCGGGAGTCCCAGTACTTC.

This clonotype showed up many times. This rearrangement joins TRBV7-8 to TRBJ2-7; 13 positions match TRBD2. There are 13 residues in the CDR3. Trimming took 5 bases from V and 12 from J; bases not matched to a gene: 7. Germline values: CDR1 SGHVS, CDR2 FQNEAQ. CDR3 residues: CASSPGTSGKGYF. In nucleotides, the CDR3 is TGTGCCAGCAGCCCTGGGACTAGCGGGAAGGGGTACTTC.

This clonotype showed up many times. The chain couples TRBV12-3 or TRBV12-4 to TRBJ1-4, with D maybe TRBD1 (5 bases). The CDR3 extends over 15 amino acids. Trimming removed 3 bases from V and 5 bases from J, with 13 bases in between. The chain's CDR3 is CASSFWGRVNEKLFF. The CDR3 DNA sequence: TGTGCCAGCAGTTTCTGGGGGAGGGTAAATGAAAAACTGTTTTTT.

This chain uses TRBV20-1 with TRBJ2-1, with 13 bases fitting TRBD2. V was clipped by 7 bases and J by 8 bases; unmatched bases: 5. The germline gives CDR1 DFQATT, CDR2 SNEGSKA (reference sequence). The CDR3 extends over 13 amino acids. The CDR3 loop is CSGRTSGSYEQFF. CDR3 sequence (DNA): TGCAGTGGAAGGACTAGCGGGAGCTATGAGCAGTTCTTC.

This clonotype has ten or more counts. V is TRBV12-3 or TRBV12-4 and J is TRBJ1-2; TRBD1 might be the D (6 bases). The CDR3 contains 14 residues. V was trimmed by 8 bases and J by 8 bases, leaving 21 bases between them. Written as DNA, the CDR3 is TGTGCCAGCCGGGGGCAGTTGATAACGGGGGGCTACACCTTC. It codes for CASRGQLITGGYTF.

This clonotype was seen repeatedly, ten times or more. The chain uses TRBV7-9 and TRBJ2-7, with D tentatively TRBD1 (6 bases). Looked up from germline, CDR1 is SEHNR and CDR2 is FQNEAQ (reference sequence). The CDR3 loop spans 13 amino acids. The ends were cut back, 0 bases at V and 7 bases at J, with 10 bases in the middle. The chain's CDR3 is CASSLATGKEQYF. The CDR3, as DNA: TGTGCCAGCAGCTTAGCAACAGGGAAAGAGCAGTACTTC. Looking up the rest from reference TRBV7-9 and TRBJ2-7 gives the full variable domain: DTGVSQNPRHKITKRGQNVTFRCDPISEHNRLYWYRQTLGQGPEFLTYFQNEAQLEKSRLLSDRFSAERPKGSFSTLEIQRTEQGDSAMYLCASSLATGKEQYFGPGTRLTVT.

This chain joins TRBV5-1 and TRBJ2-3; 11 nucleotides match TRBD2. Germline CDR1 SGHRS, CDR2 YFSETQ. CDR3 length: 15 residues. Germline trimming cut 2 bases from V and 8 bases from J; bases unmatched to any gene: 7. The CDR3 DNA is TGCGCCAGCAGCTTTGGGACTAGCGGCAAAACTACGCAGTATTTT. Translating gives CASSFGTSGKTTQYF.

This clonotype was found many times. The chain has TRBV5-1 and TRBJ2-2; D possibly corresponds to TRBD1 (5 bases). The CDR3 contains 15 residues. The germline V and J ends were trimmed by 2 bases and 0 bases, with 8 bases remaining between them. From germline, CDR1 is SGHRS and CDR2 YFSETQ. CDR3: CASSFGQANTGELFF. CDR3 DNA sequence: TGCGCCAGCAGCTTCGGACAAGCGAACACCGGGGAGCTGTTTTTT.

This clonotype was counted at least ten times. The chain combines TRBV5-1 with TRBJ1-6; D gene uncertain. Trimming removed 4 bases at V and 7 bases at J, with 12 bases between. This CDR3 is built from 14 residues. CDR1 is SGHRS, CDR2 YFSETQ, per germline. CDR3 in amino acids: CASSSYMENSPLHF. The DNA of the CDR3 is TGCGCCAGCAGCAGTTACATGGAGAATTCACCCCTCCACTTT.

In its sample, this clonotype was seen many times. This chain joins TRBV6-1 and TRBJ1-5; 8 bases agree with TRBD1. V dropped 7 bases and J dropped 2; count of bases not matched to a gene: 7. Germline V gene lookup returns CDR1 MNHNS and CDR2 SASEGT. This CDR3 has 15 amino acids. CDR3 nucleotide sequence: TGTGCCAGCACCCTGACAGGGGCCGGCAATCAGCCCCAGCATTTT. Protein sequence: CASTLTGAGNQPQHF.

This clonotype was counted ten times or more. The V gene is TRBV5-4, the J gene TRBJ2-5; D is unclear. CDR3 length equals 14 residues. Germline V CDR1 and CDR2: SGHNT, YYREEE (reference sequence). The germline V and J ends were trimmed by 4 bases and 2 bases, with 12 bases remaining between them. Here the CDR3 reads CASSTPVLQETQYF. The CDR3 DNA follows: TGTGCCAGCAGCACCCCGGTACTACAAGAGACCCAGTACTTC.

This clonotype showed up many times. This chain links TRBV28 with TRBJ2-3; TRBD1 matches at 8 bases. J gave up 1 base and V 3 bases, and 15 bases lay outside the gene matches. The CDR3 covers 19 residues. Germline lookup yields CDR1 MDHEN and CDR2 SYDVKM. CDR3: CASSFSDPRTGFRTDTQYF. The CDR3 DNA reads TGTGCCAGCAGTTTTAGTGATCCGAGGACAGGGTTTCGCACAGATACGCAGTATTTT. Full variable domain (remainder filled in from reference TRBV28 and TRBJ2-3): DVKVTQSSRYLVKRTGEKVFLECVQDMDHENMFWYRQDPGLGLRLIYFSYDVKMKEKGDIPEGYSVSREKKERFSLILESASTNQTSMYLCASSFSDPRTGFRTDTQYFGPGTRLTVL.

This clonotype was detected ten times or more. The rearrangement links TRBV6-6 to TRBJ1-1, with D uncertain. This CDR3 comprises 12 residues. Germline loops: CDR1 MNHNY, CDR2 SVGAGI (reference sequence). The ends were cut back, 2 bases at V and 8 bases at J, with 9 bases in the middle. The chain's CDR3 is CASSYNLIEAFF. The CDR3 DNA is TGTGCCAGCAGTTACAATCTGATCGAAGCTTTCTTT.

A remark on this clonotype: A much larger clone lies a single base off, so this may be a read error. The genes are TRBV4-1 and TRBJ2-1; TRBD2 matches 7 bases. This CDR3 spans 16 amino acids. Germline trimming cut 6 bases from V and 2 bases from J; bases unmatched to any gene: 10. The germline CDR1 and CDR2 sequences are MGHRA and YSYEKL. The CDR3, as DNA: TGCGCCAGCAGTAGGATGGGACTAACGACCTACAATGAGCAGTTCTTC. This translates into CASSRMGLTTYNEQFF.

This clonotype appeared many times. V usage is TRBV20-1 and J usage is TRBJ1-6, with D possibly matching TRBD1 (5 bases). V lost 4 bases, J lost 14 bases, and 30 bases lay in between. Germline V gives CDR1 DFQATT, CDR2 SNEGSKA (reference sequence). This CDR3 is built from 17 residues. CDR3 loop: CSATNSPGLVPGGALHF. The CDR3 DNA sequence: TGCAGTGCTACCAATAGCCCGGGACTGGTGCCCGGCGGGGCCCTCCACTTT.

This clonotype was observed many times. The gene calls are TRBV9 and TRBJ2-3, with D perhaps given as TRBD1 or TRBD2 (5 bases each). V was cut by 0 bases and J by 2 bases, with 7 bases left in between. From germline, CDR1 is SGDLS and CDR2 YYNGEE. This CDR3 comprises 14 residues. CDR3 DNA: TGTGCCAGCAGCGTAGGGGACCACACAGATACGCAGTATTTT. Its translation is CASSVGDHTDTQYF.

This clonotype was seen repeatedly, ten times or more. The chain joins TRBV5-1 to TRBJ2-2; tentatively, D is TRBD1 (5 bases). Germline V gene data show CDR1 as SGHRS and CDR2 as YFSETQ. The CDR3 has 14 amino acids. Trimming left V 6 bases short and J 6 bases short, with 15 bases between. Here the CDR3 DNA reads TGCGCCAGCACCTCCAGGGTGGGATCCGGGGAGCTGTTTTTT. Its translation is CASTSRVGSGELFF.

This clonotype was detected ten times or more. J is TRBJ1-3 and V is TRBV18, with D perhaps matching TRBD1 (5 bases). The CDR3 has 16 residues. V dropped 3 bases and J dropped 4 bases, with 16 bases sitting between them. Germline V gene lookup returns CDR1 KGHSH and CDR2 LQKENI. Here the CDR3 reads CASSPPQGRRGNTIYF. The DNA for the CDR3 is TGTGCCAGCTCACCCCCCCAGGGCCGTAGAGGAAACACCATATATTTT.

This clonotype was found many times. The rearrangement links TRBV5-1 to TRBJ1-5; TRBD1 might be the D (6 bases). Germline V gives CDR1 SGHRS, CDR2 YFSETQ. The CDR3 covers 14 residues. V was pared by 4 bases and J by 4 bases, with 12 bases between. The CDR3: CASSAGQPNQPQHF. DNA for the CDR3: TGCGCCAGCAGCGCCGGACAGCCTAATCAGCCCCAGCATTTT.

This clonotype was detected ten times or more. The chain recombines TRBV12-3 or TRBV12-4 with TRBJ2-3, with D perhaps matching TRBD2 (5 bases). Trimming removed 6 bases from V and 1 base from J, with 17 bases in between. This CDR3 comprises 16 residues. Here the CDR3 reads CASSPLGSRRTDTQYF. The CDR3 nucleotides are TGTGCCAGCAGCCCCTTGGGGAGCCGTCGCACAGATACGCAGTATTTT.

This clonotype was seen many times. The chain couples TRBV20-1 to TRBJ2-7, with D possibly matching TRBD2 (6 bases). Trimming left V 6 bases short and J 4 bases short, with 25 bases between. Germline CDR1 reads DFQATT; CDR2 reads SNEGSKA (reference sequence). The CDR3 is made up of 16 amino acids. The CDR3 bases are TGCAGTGCCCAGACTCAGACAGCTTCGGAGGGATACGAGCAGTACTTC. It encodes CSAQTQTASEGYEQYF.

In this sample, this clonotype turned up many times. CDR3 sequence: CASSETGSSEKAFF. The CDR3 nucleotides read TGCGCCAGCAGCGAGACAGGGTCTTCTGAGAAAGCTTTCTTT. The rearrangement links TRBV5-1 to TRBJ1-1; 7 bases match TRBD1. J gave up 9 bases and V 4 bases, and 12 bases lay outside the gene matches. The CDR3 sequence is 14 residues long. CDR1 is SGHRS, CDR2 YFSETQ, per germline.

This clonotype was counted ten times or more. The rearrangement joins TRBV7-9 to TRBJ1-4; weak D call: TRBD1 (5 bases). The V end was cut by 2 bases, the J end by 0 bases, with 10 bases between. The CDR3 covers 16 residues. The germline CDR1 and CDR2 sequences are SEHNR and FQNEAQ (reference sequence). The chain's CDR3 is CASSLSGTPTNEKLFF. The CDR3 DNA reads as TGTGCCAGCAGCTTATCCGGGACCCCAACTAATGAAAAACTGTTTTTT.

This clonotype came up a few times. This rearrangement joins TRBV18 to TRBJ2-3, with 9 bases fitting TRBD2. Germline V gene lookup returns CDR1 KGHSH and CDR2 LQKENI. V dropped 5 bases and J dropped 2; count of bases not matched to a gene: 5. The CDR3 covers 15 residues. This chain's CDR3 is CASSIAGGPTDTQYF. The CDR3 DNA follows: TGTGCCAGCTCAATTGCGGGAGGGCCCACAGATACGCAGTATTTT.

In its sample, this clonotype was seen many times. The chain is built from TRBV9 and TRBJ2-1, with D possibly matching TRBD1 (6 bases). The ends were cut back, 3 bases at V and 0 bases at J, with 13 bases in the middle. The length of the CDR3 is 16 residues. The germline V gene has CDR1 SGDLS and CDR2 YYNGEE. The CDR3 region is CASSGRTGRSYNEQFF. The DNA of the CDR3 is TGTGCCAGCAGCGGACGTACAGGGCGCTCCTACAATGAGCAGTTCTTC.

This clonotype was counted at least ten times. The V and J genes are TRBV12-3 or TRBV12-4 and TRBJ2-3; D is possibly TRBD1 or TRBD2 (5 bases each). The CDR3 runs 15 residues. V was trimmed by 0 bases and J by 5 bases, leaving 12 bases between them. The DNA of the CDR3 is TGTGCCAGCAGTTTAGCGCTGGGGGTAGGAGATACGCAGTATTTT. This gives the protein CASSLALGVGDTQYF.

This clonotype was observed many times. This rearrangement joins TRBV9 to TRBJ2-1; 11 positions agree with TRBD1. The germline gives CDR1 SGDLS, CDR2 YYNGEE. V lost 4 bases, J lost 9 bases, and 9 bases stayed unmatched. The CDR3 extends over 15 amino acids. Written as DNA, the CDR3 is TGTGCCAGCAGCCCGGACAGGGGGCGGGGGCTTGAGCAGTTCTTC. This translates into CASSPDRGRGLEQFF. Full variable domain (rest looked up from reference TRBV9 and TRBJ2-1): DSGVTQTPKHLITATGQRVTLRCSPRSGDLSVYWYQQSLDQGLQFLIQYYNGEERAKGNILERFSAQQFPDLHSELNLSSLELGDSALYFCASSPDRGRGLEQFFGPGTRLTVL.